This T cell receptor (beta chain) was retrieved from a study of T cells after yellow fever vaccination. TCRdb re-called the 5' RACE reads with MiXCR, one entry per CDR3 protein. The sample includes some 390,000 distinct CDR3 sequences, 18% of them seen just once. Losses at the gene ends were 3 bases for V and 5 bases for J; bases not matched to a gene: 12. Germline CDR1 reads SGHTA; CDR2 reads FQGNSA. The CDR3 has 16 residues. The receptor was derived from a young man who received the YFV17D yellow fever vaccine. V is TRBV7-2 and J is TRBJ1-1; TRBD1 aligns across 7 bases. Sequencing was performed on PBMCs, taken before the yellow fever booster vaccination. The CDR3 region has the DNA TGTGCCAGCAGCTTTACCGCCACCCAGGGGGGTACTGAAGCTTTCTTT. Encoded protein: CASSFTATQGGTEAFF.